These 13 T cell receptor beta chains came from one sample sequenced in a study of shared clonotypes between healthy human individuals. Method: immunoSEQ multiplex PCR; TCRdb's copy keeps in-frame clones and lacks some. The sample has 500,000 to 550,000 clones; approximately 94% are singletons. Sequencing input: naive CD4+ T cells sorted from blood. Described subset: CD45RA+ positively selected. The receptors originated from a woman under 40 in good health.

The chain is built from TRBV2 and TRBJ1-5; no firm D call. Germline-derived CDR1 and CDR2 are SNHLY and FYNNEI. This CDR3 is 15 amino acids long. V gave up 6 bases and J gave up 1 base, with 13 bases separating them. The CDR3 here is CASRVTVKSNQPQHF. The CDR3, as DNA: TGTGCCAGCAGGGTGACGGTCAAAAGCAATCAGCCCCAGCATTTT.

The V call is TRBV6-5, the J call TRBJ2-5, with no clear D. This CDR3 has 15 amino acids. The ends were cut back, 2 bases at V and 2 bases at J, with 12 bases in the middle. Germline V gene sequence: CDR1 MNHEY, CDR2 SVGAGI. The CDR3 nucleotides are TGTGCCAGCAGTTACAGTCTTAGGAGTCAAGAGACCCAGTACTTC. As protein: CASSYSLRSQETQYF.

The V gene is TRBV6-4, the J gene TRBJ2-7, with 8 bases aligning to TRBD2. Germline V gene data show CDR1 as MRHNA and CDR2 as SNTAGT. The V segment lost 6 bases and the J segment 7 bases; nucleotides outside the gene matches: 14. The CDR3 spans 15 residues. CDR3 protein: CASRKGLVICREQYF. In nucleotides, the CDR3 is TGTGCCAGCAGAAAGGGACTAGTCATTTGTCGGGAGCAGTACTTC.

The V call is TRBV4-1, the J call TRBJ1-2; D remains unclear. This CDR3 is built from 18 residues. CDR1 is MGHRA and CDR2 is YSYEKL in the germline V gene. Trimming shortened V by 0 bases and J by 2 bases, and 19 bases separated the two germline ends. The CDR3 sequence is CASSQDGGRVRLNYGYTF. In DNA, the CDR3 is TGCGCCAGCAGCCAAGACGGCGGCAGAGTTAGGTTAAACTATGGCTACACCTTC.

The chain has TRBV28 and TRBJ2-2; D not certain. The V gene lost 2 bases and the J gene lost 2 bases, with 18 bases spanning the gap. CDR1 is MDHEN, CDR2 SYDVKM, per germline. This CDR3 spans 18 amino acids. CDR3 in DNA: TGTGCCAGCAGTTTACACGTCGGGCGCCCGCTAAACACCGGGGAGCTGTTTTTT. Protein: CASSLHVGRPLNTGELFF. Together with reference TRBV28 and TRBJ2-2, the CDR3 gives the full variable domain: DVKVTQSSRYLVKRTGEKVFLECVQDMDHENMFWYRQDPGLGLRLIYFSYDVKMKEKGDIPEGYSVSREKKERFSLILESASTNQTSMYLCASSLHVGRPLNTGELFFGEGSRLTVL.

The CDR3 is CASSDRKTGTGGYEQYF. DNA for the CDR3: TGTGCCAGCAGTGATCGCAAGACCGGGACAGGGGGCTACGAGCAGTACTTC. V and J are TRBV6-1 and TRBJ2-7, with TRBD1 matching over 11 bases. Germline assignment: CDR1 MNHNS and CDR2 SASEGT. CDR3 length: 17 amino acids. Trimming removed 3 bases from V and 3 bases from J; junction bases left unmatched: 10.

This rearrangement joins TRBV4-1 to TRBJ2-7; 9 bases map to TRBD2. The CDR3 totals 15 residues. The J segment lost 2 bases and the V segment lost 1 base, leaving 3 bases of the junction unmatched. Germline V gene data show CDR1 as MGHRA and CDR2 as YSYEKL. The CDR3 here is CASSQVGGRAYEQYF. CDR3 bases: TGCGCCAGCAGCCAAGTCGGCGGGAGGGCCTACGAGCAGTACTTC.

In its sample, this clone was seen a few times. The chain has TRBV6-6 and TRBJ1-5; 9 bases map to TRBD1. Germline CDR1 MNHNY, CDR2 SVGAGI (reference sequence). The junction had 5 bases not matched to a gene; V was cut back by 5 bases and J by 3 bases. CDR3 length: 15 amino acids. CDR3 sequence: CASSTGQGYNQPQHF. The CDR3 DNA reads as TGTGCCAGCAGTACGGGACAGGGATACAATCAGCCCCAGCATTTT.

V gene TRBV4-2 combines with J gene TRBJ2-7; 9 nucleotides line up with TRBD2. V trimming: 1 base; J trimming: 4 bases; junction bases outside the gene matches: 14. Looked up from germline, CDR1 is LGHNA and CDR2 is YNFKEQ. This CDR3 comprises 18 residues. CDR3 protein: CASSQGEGLSGRRYEQYF. As DNA, the CDR3 is TGTGCCAGCAGCCAAGGGGAGGGACTTAGCGGGAGAAGATACGAGCAGTACTTC.

V is TRBV5-4 and J is TRBJ1-1; D call uncertain. Germline V gene lookup returns CDR1 SGHNT and CDR2 YYREEE (reference sequence). This CDR3 contains 13 residues. V gave up 5 bases and J gave up 4 bases, with 12 bases separating them. The CDR3 here is CASRMVAGTEAFF. CDR3 coding DNA: TGTGCCAGCAGGATGGTTGCGGGCACTGAAGCTTTCTTT. Drawing the rest from reference TRBV5-4 and TRBJ1-1, the complete variable domain is ETGVTQSPTHLIKTRGQQVTLRCSSQSGHNTVSWYQQALGQGPQFIFQYYREEENGRGNFPPRFSGLQFPNYSSELNVNALELDDSALYLCASRMVAGTEAFFGQGTRLTVV.

The chain employs TRBV2 and TRBJ1-1, with D possibly being TRBD1 (6 bases). V was clipped by 3 bases and J by 6 bases, with 11 bases between them. Germline V gives CDR1 SNHLY, CDR2 FYNNEI. The CDR3 has 13 amino acids. CDR3 nucleotide sequence: TGTGCCAGCAGTGAGTACAAGGGGGCTGAAGCTTTCTTT. Translation gives CASSEYKGAEAFF.

The CDR3 loop reads CACQGAEAFF. In DNA form, the CDR3 reads TGTGCCTGTCAAGGGGCTGAAGCTTTCTTT. This chain joins TRBV30 and TRBJ1-1; perhaps TRBD1 as D (5 bases). The germline gives CDR1 GTSNPN, CDR2 SVGIG (reference sequence). V was clipped by 6 bases and J by 6 bases, with 8 bases between them. The CDR3 has 10 amino acids.

The V gene is TRBV4-1, the J gene TRBJ2-3, with D possibly being TRBD2 (5 bases). Germline V gene lookup returns CDR1 MGHRA and CDR2 YSYEKL. V lost 4 bases, J lost 4 bases, and 12 bases lay in between. The CDR3 covers 14 residues. This chain's CDR3 is CASSLSSGSDTQYF. CDR3 coding DNA: TGCGCCAGCAGCCTATCCAGCGGCTCAGATACGCAGTATTTT.